This T cell receptor (beta chain) was profiled in a study of blood T cell repertoires in COVID-19. At the level of the study: Whether acute or convalescent, the COVID-19 samples came from the United States, Italy and Spain.

Everyone who took part was about 18 to 90 years old, and they came from over 20 US areas. Authors' methods: Reference gene primer amplification in the assay estimated nucleated cell counts. Method: immunoSEQ multiplex PCR; TCRdb's copy keeps in-frame clones and lacks some. For V, J and clone size, that table is used; D and trimming come from the DNA. The repertoire holds a few hundred thousand clones, with roughly 85% as singletons. Germline V gene lookup returns CDR1 MNHNY and CDR2 SVGAGI (reference sequence). CDR3 length equals 14 residues. Trimming took 2 bases from V and 1 from J, leaving 8 bases between them.

Sequences were obtained from PBMCs or T cells enriched from blood (not recorded which). The gene calls are TRBV6-6 and TRBJ1-1, with D possibly TRBD1 on 5 matching bases. This receptor was obtained from a woman in her 30s who had recovered from COVID-19. This CDR3 is CASSYRTGNTEAFF. As DNA, the CDR3 is TGTGCCAGCAGTTACCGCACAGGGAACACTGAAGCTTTCTTT.